This T cell receptor beta chain was profiled in a study of post-analysis software for immune sequencing data (dated by TCRdb to 2015 to 2017). General notes on the study: Relapsing-remitting, secondary progressive and progressive-relapsing multiple sclerosis were recorded as disease courses, and subtype annotation was lacking for some patients. The patient repertoires were compared against 10 to 12 previously published healthy control repertoires obtained from donors aged 6 to 25 years. A subset of samples was prepared in parallel using single-end sample barcoding, then pooled and co-amplified after Illumina adapter ligation. On the study overall, not on this receptor specifically: Significantly higher frequencies in patients than in controls were found for roughly 5 TRBV segments, including TRBV5-6, TRBV5-1 and TRBV20-1. Multiple sclerosis patients had significantly lower normalized Chao1 diversity than controls, a result that suggests substantial peripheral T-cell clonal expansion. The multiple sclerosis patient group was slightly younger than the control group. Strong co-clustering of samples prepared in the same batch was shown by direct clustering with F measure, prompting a batch-effect correction.

Trimming takes 7 bases from V and 4 bases from J, and the germline ends sit 15 bases apart. From its cysteine to its phenylalanine, the CDR3 spans 13 amino acids. The kept DNA is CDR3 alone, 39 bases in frame from the first base. According to the germline V gene, CDR1 reads SGDLS and CDR2 reads YYNGEE. TCR beta repertoires were profiled from peripheral blood of approximately 13 young patients with multiple sclerosis to demonstrate the VDJtools post-analysis software. Multiple sclerosis patients were children and adolescents aged about 6 to 15 years. With respect to this clonotype: There is no known antigen for this receptor. No per-base quality is available; no much larger clone lies one base away.

To prepare the library, PCR was applied. Sequencing was carried out with an Illumina HiSeq 2500. To reduce PCR and sequencing biases, unique molecular identifiers were incorporated into the TCR beta cDNA libraries. Every 1 to 10 million input T cells yielded 500,000 or so cDNA molecules, meaning each molecule approximated one T cell. The patient libraries were prepared and sequenced with the same protocol used for the earlier healthy control dataset. Within a given batch, samples were prepared together, multiplexed and sequenced on the same HiSeq lane. In the original analysis: Raw barcoded reads were processed with MIGEC, discarding single-read molecular identifier groups before consensus assembly and CDR3 extraction. VDJtools was used for post-analysis of the clonotype tables, and diversity was normalized by down-sampling every dataset to the size of the smallest sample. In repertoire overlap clustering, CDR3 amino acid sequences, but not nucleotide sequences, were matched to correct batch-related cross-sample contamination. The public reads were run again by TCRdb, first through fastp at Q25 and then through MiXCR, and only productive beta chains were kept. Rows with one shared CDR3 protein collapse into an entry with the most common genes and DNA. In this record, the V and J calls reflect TCRdb's handling and not the investigators' own analysis. The sample table records around 440,000 distinct CDR3 sequences; roughly 45% of these occur just once. In total, the top ten clones hold about an eighth of the sample.

This receptor chain uses TRBV9 and TRBJ2-7; no D segment can be confidently identified. Sequenced input: blood. This TCR was sampled from a girl between 10 and 17 years old with multiple sclerosis. The CDR3 sequence is CASASPPVYEQYF. The DNA sequence is TGTGCCAGCGCGAGCCCCCCGGTTTACGAGCAGTACTTC.